What follows is one T cell receptor (beta chain) and its context. Antigen: not known. These data come from a study of T cell responses to AZD1222 COVID-19 vaccine. Study-wide results and caveats: Targeting of unmutated variant regions was reportedly seen in nearly half of spike-specific TCRs.

The assay was immunoSEQ multiplex PCR, and TCRdb's table has in-frame clones only and misses some. The sample contains about 67,000 clones, around four fifths of which appear only once. This CDR3 has 15 residues. Germline lookup yields CDR1 SGHTA and CDR2 FQGNSA. The V and J ends lost 5 bases and 0 bases respectively, with 14 bases between them. This sequence joins TRBV7-2 and TRBJ2-7, with D perhaps TRBD2 (6 bases). Here the sequenced sample was peripheral blood, taken on day 0 of AZD1222 vaccination. The receptor's source is an adult in good health. The CDR3: CASSPRTTRSYEQYF. For the CDR3, the DNA is TGTGCCAGCAGCCCCCGGACTACCCGCTCCTACGAGCAGTACTTC.